A selection of T cell receptor beta chains follows, all from one sample in a study of T cells after somatic rescue of genetic block. The protocol was immunoSEQ multiplex PCR, while the TCRdb copy is restricted to in-frame clones and leaves out a portion. The data contain 80,000 to 90,000 clones, about 90% of them singletons. Input material: peripheral blood mononuclear cells (PBMCs). Receptors were obtained from a woman younger than 35. CDR3s include the opening cysteine and the closing phenylalanine or tryptophan. D genes are given only for firm matches. Size is omitted from some rows. Given values are once, few, many or a class for expanded clones.

NA TRBJ1-1 TRBV30 NA CACIFGGPNTEAFF TGTGCCTGTATTTTCGGGGGGCCGAACACTGAAGCTTTCTTT
NA TRBJ1-5 TRBV5-8 NA CASSWGAGQPQHF TGTGCCAGCAGCTGGGGGGCGGGTCAGCCCCAGCATTTT
TRBD1 TRBJ2-5 TRBV11-2 NA CASSLDGQGAQYF TGTGCCAGCAGCTTAGATGGGCAGGGGGCCCAGTACTTC
NA TRBJ1-5 TRBV27 NA CASSPLGQPQHF TGTGCCAGCAGTCCCCTAGGTCAGCCCCAGCATTTT
NA TRBJ1-4 TRBV5-6 NA CASSGTRTYNEKLFF TGTGCCAGCAGCGGTACACGGACTTATAATGAAAAACTGTTTTTT
NA TRBJ1-6 TRBV30 NA CAWSPTGRGYNSPLHF TGTGCCTGGAGTCCAACAGGGAGAGGATATAATTCACCCCTCCACTTT
NA TRBJ2-3 TRBV7-3 NA CASSLGSRDTDTQYF TGTGCCAGCAGCTTGGGGTCAAGAGACACAGATACGCAGTATTTT
TRBD1 TRBJ2-5 TRBV5-1 once CASSSTGDQETQYF TGCGCCAGCAGCTCGACAGGGGACCAAGAGACCCAGTACTTC
TRBD1 TRBJ1-5 TRBV27 NA CASSLLGTGVNQPQHF TGTGCCAGCAGTTTATTAGGGACAGGAGTTAATCAGCCCCAGCATTTT
NA TRBJ2-7 TRBV7-9 NA CASSLPPSDGHYEQYF TGTGCCAGCAGCCTCCCCCCTAGCGACGGCCATTACGAGCAGTACTTC
TRBD1 TRBJ2-6 TRBV10-2 NA CASRGTGWIGSGANVLTF TGCGCCAGCAGGGGGACAGGGTGGATAGGCTCTGGGGCCAACGTCCTGACTTTC
NA TRBJ1-1 TRBV7-6 NA CASSLLLDTEAFF TGTGCCAGCAGCTTATTATTGGACACTGAAGCTTTCTTT
NA TRBJ2-5 TRBV6-4 NA CASSARAQETQYF TGTGCCAGCAGTGCCAGAGCCCAAGAGACCCAGTACTTC
TRBD1 TRBJ1-5 TRBV18 NA CASSATGTGGAPLVVQPQHF TGTGCCAGCTCCGCGACCGGGACAGGGGGCGCCCCCTTGGTTGTTCAGCCCCAGCATTTT
TRBD2 TRBJ2-3 TRBV14 NA CASSQDGRAADTQYF TGTGCCAGCAGCCAAGACGGGAGGGCCGCAGATACGCAGTATTTT
NA TRBJ2-7 TRBV28 NA CASSLWRDDYEQYF TGTGCCAGCAGTTTATGGCGGGACGACTACGAGCAGTACTTC
NA TRBJ1-1 TRBV19 NA CASSSRLTSNTEAFF TGTGCCAGTAGTTCCAGGCTTACCTCGAACACTGAAGCTTTCTTT
NA TRBJ2-7 TRBV27 NA CASSHHRTDGEKYF TGTGCCAGCAGTCACCACAGGACGGACGGGGAAAAGTACTTC
NA TRBJ2-4 TRBV10-3 NA CAISESGGIQYF TGTGCCATCAGTGAGTCTGGAGGCATTCAGTACTTC
NA TRBJ2-1 TRBV6-5 NA CASSQRAISYNEQFF TGTGCCAGCAGTCAAAGGGCTATCTCCTACAATGAGCAGTTCTTC
NA TRBJ1-2 TRBV28 NA CASRTGLYGYTF TGTGCCAGCAGGACAGGTCTCTATGGCTACACCTTC
TRBD2 TRBJ2-1 TRBV12-5 NA CASGLRLAGAPRGEQFF TGTGCTAGTGGTTTGCGACTAGCGGGAGCGCCAAGGGGTGAGCAGTTCTTC